This TCR beta chain was retrieved from a study of memory CD4+ T cells and cytomegalovirus serostatus (dated by TCRdb to about 2019). Regarding the research as a whole: The cohort included about 33 healthy adults from Belgium, of whom 9 were CMV seropositive and about 25 were CMV seronegative. CD4+ memory TCRbeta repertoires of a Belgian cohort with known cytomegalovirus serostatus were sequenced in order to replicate a published TCR-based CMV serostatus classifier.

Genomic DNA was extracted from sorted cells with the Quick-DNA Microprep Kit. Amplification of TCRbeta DNA was done with the immunoSEQ hsTCRbeta kit, following the protocol from the manufacturer. TCRbeta libraries were sequenced on an Illumina MiSeq instrument. The published analysis was carried out like this. Once out-of-frame sequences had been removed, about 2,000,000 distinct TCRbeta sequences were left, which works out to an average of roughly 70,000 per individual. Each individual was scored by the count of 150 to 200 previously reported CMV-associated TCRbeta sequences and the total productive distinct TCRbeta count. A beta-binomial model was reimplemented in Python, and scikit-learn random forests with default parameters were trained on US cohort data. Classifier performance on the Belgian cohort was summarized as median AUC with percentile confidence intervals calculated over 10,000 bootstrap iterations. Sourced from immuneACCESS, this table was stored by TCRdb with only in-frame sequences that have V and J called. A share of the clones is absent; for the studies checked, an unresolved V gene accounts for under half, and the remainder has no known explanation. That table gives V, J and clone size, and the DNA gave D and trimming. Present in this sample are around 62,000 clones, about 70% of which were seen just once. The ten largest clones capture under 6% of the sample.

Concerning this clone itself: It has no known antigen specificity. Per-base quality was not reported, and no clone a single base away is much larger than it.

V is reduced by 3 bases and J by 9 bases, leaving a spacing of 12 bases between them. The CDR3 holds 13 amino acids from the cysteine to the phenylalanine. Just the 39-base CDR3 DNA is kept, in frame starting at base 1. Via the germline V gene, CDR1 is SGHTA and CDR2 FQGNSA. General study outcomes and caveats: The original-framework classifier achieved a median bootstrapped AUC of almost 0.97 with a 95% CI of 0.76-1.00 on the Belgian cohort. For CMV serostatus prediction, a median bootstrapped AUC of approximately 0.95 was reached with the original framework, and a median bootstrapped AUC of about 0.9 was reached with a US-trained random forest. Only CD4+CD45RO+ memory cells were sequenced, in contrast to the original study, in which naive and memory CD4+ and CD8+ populations were covered. The results were interpreted as suggesting that the CMV-associated TCR signature is largely present in the CD4+ memory repertoire. Among the 150 to 200 previously reported CMV-associated TCRbeta sequences, 65 to 85 showed up in the CD4+ memory repertoires, with each one found in between one and five individuals.

Single viable CD3+CD4+CD8-CD45RO+ cells were sorted as memory CD4+ T cells on a FACSAria II. CMV serostatus was determined with a Roche Elecsys assay detecting serum IgG against CMV pp150, pp28, p38 and p52. After thawing, total CD4+ T cells were enriched by positive selection with CD4 magnetic microbeads. Samples originated from another study that specifically interrogated the CD4+ T cell memory repertoire. Following standard operating procedures, peripheral blood mononuclear cells were isolated and cryopreserved, while serum was kept at -80 degrees C. The staining relied on CD3-PerCP (BW264/56), CD4-APC (RPA-T4), CD45RO-PE (UCHT1) and CD8-Pacific Orange (3B5) antibodies, and Sytox blue was used to exclude non-viable cells.

The rearranged segments are TRBV7-2 and TRBJ2-1; no confident D gene assignment can be made. The source material was memory CD4+ T cells from blood. The TCR comes from an adult in good health and CMV-seropositive. The CDR3 protein sequence reads: CASSLASQSEQFF. The nucleotides are TGTGCCAGCAGCTTGGCGAGTCAAAGTGAGCAGTTCTTC.